This is a list of T cell receptor beta chains from one sample in a study of blood T cells in healthy people across ages. TCRdb re-derived calls from the 5' RACE reads in MiXCR, one entry per CDR3 protein. The sample has roughly 730,000 distinct CDR3 sequences, approximately 53% seen once. Material for sequencing was blood. These TCRs come from a man aged 35-49 years in good health. Each CDR3 is given with its conserved first and last residue. D genes are given only for firm matches. Clone size is given for some rows only: seen once, a few or many times, or a class if the clone is expanded.

CDR3 DNA	CDR3 protein	V gene	D gene	J gene	clone size
TGTGCCAGCAGTTTACTAGGACAGGGTCTTATTGTGGAGCAGTTCTTC	CASSLLGQGLIVEQFF	TRBV27	TRBD1	TRBJ2-1	few
TGCAGCGTGGGACAGACCTCTGGAAACACCATATATTTT	CSVGQTSGNTIYF	TRBV29-1	TRBD1	TRBJ1-3	.
TGTGCCAGCAGCACGGGGCTGAATGAAAAACTGTTTTTT	CASSTGLNEKLFF	TRBV12-3/TRBV12-4	.	TRBJ1-4	once
TGTGCCAGCAGTTTATCCGGAACGGGCCAGTACTTC	CASSLSGTGQYF	TRBV12-3/TRBV12-4	.	TRBJ2-4	.
TGTGCCAGCAGCGGTACTGGCGGTGAGACCCAGTACTTC	CASSGTGGETQYF	TRBV7-2	.	TRBJ2-5	many
TGCAGCGCTGGACGGGACATCAGCTCCTACGAGCAGTACTTC	CSAGRDISSYEQYF	TRBV29-1	.	TRBJ2-7	few
TGTGCCAGCAGGGCGACAGGTTACGAGCAGTACTTC	CASRATGYEQYF	TRBV12-3/TRBV12-4	.	TRBJ2-7	once
TGTGCCAGCGGGTCCCCAGCGGGAAACACAGATACGCAGTATTTT	CASGSPAGNTDTQYF	TRBV27	TRBD2	TRBJ2-3	few
TGTGCCAGCAGCCGACAAAGGGGCTACACCTTC	CASSRQRGYTF	TRBV7-9	.	TRBJ1-2	.
TGTGCCAGCAGGGTCGGGCAAACAGATACGCAGTATTTT	CASRVGQTDTQYF	TRBV27	.	TRBJ2-3	.
TGCAGTGCTAGCCTATACAATGAGCAGTACTTC	CSASLYNEQYF	TRBV20-1	.	TRBJ2-7	.
TGTGCCATCAGTGAGCTAGCGGGAGTTGCCTCGCTAGAGACCCAGTACTTC	CAISELAGVASLETQYF	TRBV10-3	TRBD2	TRBJ2-5	.
TGTGCCAGCAGCTCCCGGGGGGACGCCTACGAGCAGTACTTC	CASSSRGDAYEQYF	TRBV7-8	TRBD2	TRBJ2-7	.
TGTGCCAGCAGTGAATTCTCCAGGGCGGGAGCCAAAAACATTCAGTACTTC	CASSEFSRAGAKNIQYF	TRBV2	.	TRBJ2-4	.
TGTGCCAGCGGCGTGGGAGGGGGGACTTTTCAGCCCCAGCATTTT	CASGVGGGTFQPQHF	TRBV27	.	TRBJ1-5	.
TGCGCCGGCAGCCAAGGACAGGGGCTCAATGAGCAGTTCTTC	CAGSQGQGLNEQFF	TRBV4-3	TRBD1	TRBJ2-1	once
TGCGCCAGCAGCCAACGGATGGACAGGGGGTCTGAAAAACTGTTTTTT	CASSQRMDRGSEKLFF	TRBV4-3	TRBD1	TRBJ1-4	.
TGTGCCAGCAGCTCTATCGGGACAGGCAATCAGCCCCAGCATTTT	CASSSIGTGNQPQHF	TRBV5-5	TRBD1	TRBJ1-5	.
TGTGCCAGCAGTGAAGCGCTTCCCGGGGCAGATACGCAGTATTTT	CASSEALPGADTQYF	TRBV2	.	TRBJ2-3	.
TGTGCCAGCATCGGGGGCCATGAGCAGTTCTTC	CASIGGHEQFF	TRBV6-2/TRBV6-3	.	TRBJ2-1	.
TGTGCCAGCAGCTTAACGACGTCACTGGGCGCTGGCGGGAGGGCTTCCGATACGCAGTATTTT	CASSLTTSLGAGGRASDTQYF	TRBV7-3	TRBD2	TRBJ2-3	.
TGTGCCAGCAGCCCAGGGGGGTCCCTGGGCTACGAGCAGTACTTC	CASSPGGSLGYEQYF	TRBV6-5	.	TRBJ2-7	few
TGCAGCGTTGAAGCCCGGTATGGCTACACCTTC	CSVEARYGYTF	TRBV29-1	.	TRBJ1-2	.
TGTGCCAGCAGCTTAGGAGGTGTGGGCAGGGCCATTGAGCAGTACTTC	CASSLGGVGRAIEQYF	TRBV7-8	.	TRBJ2-5	.
TGTGCCAGCAGCATAGTAGCGGGGGGTACGGAGACCCAGTACTTC	CASSIVAGGTETQYF	TRBV7-9	TRBD2	TRBJ2-5	once
TGTGCCAGCAGCCCACGGGGACAGGGACCTCAGATGAATGAAAAACTGTTTTTT	CASSPRGQGPQMNEKLFF	TRBV7-9	TRBD1	TRBJ1-4	.
TGTGCCAGCAGTTTCGGGGGCTACAATCAGCCCCAGCATTTT	CASSFGGYNQPQHF	TRBV27	.	TRBJ1-5	.
TGCAGCGTTCCGGGACAGCGGGGCGGAGGCTACACCTTC	CSVPGQRGGGYTF	TRBV29-1	TRBD1	TRBJ1-2	few
TGCGCCAGCAGCCAAGCGGGAGGGAATCCCTACGAGCAGTACTTC	CASSQAGGNPYEQYF	TRBV4-1	TRBD2	TRBJ2-7	once
TGTGCCTGGAGTGCAGGGATCCCAGGGCAAAGTTTCTTT	CAWSAGIPGQSFF	TRBV30	.	TRBJ1-1	once
TGTGCCAGCTGGGCCGCAGGGGGGATAAATGAGCAGTTCTTC	CASWAAGGINEQFF	TRBV25-1	.	TRBJ2-1	.
TGTGCCAGCATTCCCCGGGGGGGCAGGGGCGTCTATGGCTACACCTTC	CASIPRGGRGVYGYTF	TRBV2	.	TRBJ1-2	.
TGTACCAATGGGGTCCGGGAGGATAGTTCCGAGCAGTACTTC	CTNGVREDSSEQYF	TRBV10-3	TRBD2	TRBJ2-7	.